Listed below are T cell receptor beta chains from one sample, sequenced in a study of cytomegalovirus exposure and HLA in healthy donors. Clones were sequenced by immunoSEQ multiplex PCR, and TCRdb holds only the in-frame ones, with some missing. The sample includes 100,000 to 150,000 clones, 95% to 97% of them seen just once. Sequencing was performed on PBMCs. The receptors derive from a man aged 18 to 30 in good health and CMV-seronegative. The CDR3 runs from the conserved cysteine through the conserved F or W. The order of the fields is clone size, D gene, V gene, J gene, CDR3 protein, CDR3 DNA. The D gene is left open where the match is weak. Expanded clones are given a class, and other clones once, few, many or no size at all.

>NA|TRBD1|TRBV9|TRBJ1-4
CASSGRGTDEKLFF
TGTGCCAGCAGCGGTAGAGGGACAGATGAAAAACTGTTTTTT
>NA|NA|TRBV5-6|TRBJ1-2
CASSLVQANYGYTF
TGTGCCAGCAGCTTGGTACAGGCTAACTATGGCTACACCTTC
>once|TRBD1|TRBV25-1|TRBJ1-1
CASSEYGRRGTEAFF
TGTGCCAGCAGTGAATATGGCCGCAGGGGGACTGAAGCTTTCTTT
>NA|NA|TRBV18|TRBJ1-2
CASSPTTANYGYTF
TGTGCCAGCTCACCAACGACAGCTAACTATGGCTACACCTTC
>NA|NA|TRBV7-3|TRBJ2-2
CASSLSPVRGQAGELFF
TGTGCCAGCAGCTTATCCCCGGTTCGGGGTCAGGCCGGGGAGCTGTTTTTT
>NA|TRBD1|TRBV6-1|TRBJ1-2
CASHSGGGYGYTF
TGTGCCAGCCACTCAGGGGGAGGCTACGGCTACACCTTC
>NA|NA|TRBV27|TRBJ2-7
CASSFQSQGYEQYF
TGTGCCAGCAGTTTTCAATCCCAGGGCTACGAGCAGTACTTC
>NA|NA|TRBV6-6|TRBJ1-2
CASSYVLPTVSYGYTF
TGTGCCAGCAGTTACGTTCTCCCTACGGTTTCCTATGGCTACACCTTC
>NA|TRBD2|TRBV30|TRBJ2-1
CAWSSGGPGNEQFF
TGTGCCTGGAGCTCGGGAGGGCCTGGCAATGAGCAGTTCTTC
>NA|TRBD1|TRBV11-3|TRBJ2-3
CASSPRDRLPRDTQYF
TGTGCCAGCAGCCCCCGGGACAGGCTACCAAGGGATACGCAGTATTTT
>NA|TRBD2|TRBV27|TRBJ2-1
CASSPGRGSSYNEQFF
TGTGCCAGCAGTCCGGGGCGCGGGAGCTCCTACAATGAGCAGTTCTTC
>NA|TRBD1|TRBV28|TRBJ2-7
CASWGRDRGHEQYF
TGTGCCAGCTGGGGCCGGGACAGGGGTCACGAGCAGTACTTC
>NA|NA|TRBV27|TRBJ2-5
CASRLQGWETQYF
TGTGCCAGCAGATTACAGGGTTGGGAGACCCAGTACTTC
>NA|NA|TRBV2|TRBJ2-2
CASMIDRQLAGELFF
TGTGCCAGCATGATCGACAGACAGCTTGCCGGGGAGCTGTTTTTT
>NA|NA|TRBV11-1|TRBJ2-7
CASSGLAEQYF
TGTGCCAGCAGCGGACTCGCCGAGCAGTACTTC
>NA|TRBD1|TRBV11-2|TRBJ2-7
CASSFGTGVYEQYF
TGTGCCAGCAGTTTCGGGACAGGAGTCTACGAGCAGTACTTC
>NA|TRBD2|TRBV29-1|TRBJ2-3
CSVEMAGVQDTQYF
TGCAGCGTTGAAATGGCGGGAGTACAAGATACGCAGTATTTT
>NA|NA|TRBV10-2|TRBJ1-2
CASSELRAPNYGYTF
TGCGCCAGCAGTGAGTTGAGGGCGCCGAACTATGGCTACACCTTC
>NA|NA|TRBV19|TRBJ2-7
CASSPRVRSGQYF
TGTGCCAGTAGCCCCAGGGTCAGGTCTGGACAGTACTTC
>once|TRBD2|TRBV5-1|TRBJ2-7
CASSGTSYGSYEQYF
TGCGCCAGCAGCGGGACTAGCTATGGCTCCTACGAGCAGTACTTC
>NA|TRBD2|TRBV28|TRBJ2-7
CASRGLAGAYEQYF
TGTGCCAGCAGGGGCCTAGCGGGAGCCTACGAGCAGTACTTC
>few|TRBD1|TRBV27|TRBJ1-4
CASSYGQGSEKLFF
TGTGCCAGCAGTTATGGACAGGGGAGTGAAAAACTGTTTTTT
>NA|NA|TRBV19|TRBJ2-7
CASSFGRDSYEQYF
TGTGCCAGTAGTTTCGGGAGAGACTCCTACGAGCAGTACTTC
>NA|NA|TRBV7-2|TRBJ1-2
CASSLTENPYGYTF
TGTGCCAGCAGCCTAACGGAGAACCCCTATGGCTACACCTTC
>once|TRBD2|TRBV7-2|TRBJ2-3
CASSLGLWGGAQYF
TGTGCCAGCAGCTTAGGTCTCTGGGGGGGTGCGCAGTATTTT
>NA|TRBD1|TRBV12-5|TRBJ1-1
CASGHIGTGGTEAFF
TGTGCTAGTGGTCATATTGGGACAGGGGGCACTGAAGCTTTCTTT
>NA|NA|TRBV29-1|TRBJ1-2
CSILRVADYGYTF
TGCAGCATCCTCAGGGTGGCGGACTATGGCTACACCTTC
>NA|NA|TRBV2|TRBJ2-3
CASRVSEGTDTQYF
TGTGCCAGCAGAGTTAGCGAGGGCACAGATACGCAGTATTTT
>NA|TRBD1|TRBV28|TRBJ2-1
CASSRDRPYHNEQFF
TGTGCCAGCAGCCGGGACAGGCCGTACCACAATGAGCAGTTCTTC
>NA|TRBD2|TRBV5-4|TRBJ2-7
CASSLGLAELYEQYF
TGTGCCAGCAGCCTGGGACTAGCGGAGCTTTACGAGCAGTACTTC
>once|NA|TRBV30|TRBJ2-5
CAWRLTGRMQETQYF
TGTGCCTGGAGGCTTACAGGGAGAATGCAAGAGACCCAGTACTTC
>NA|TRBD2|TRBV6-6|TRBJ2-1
CASQSSGSYNEQFF
TGTGCCAGTCAGAGTAGCGGGAGCTACAATGAGCAGTTCTTC
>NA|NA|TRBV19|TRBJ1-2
CASSIGGTSPYGYTF
TGTGCCAGTAGTATTGGAGGGACTTCGCCCTATGGCTACACCTTC
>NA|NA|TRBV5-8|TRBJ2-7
CASSLVRVHSYEQYF
TGTGCCAGCAGCTTGGTCAGGGTACACTCCTACGAGCAGTACTTC
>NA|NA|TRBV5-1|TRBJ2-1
CASSFQGSSYNEQFF
TGCGCCAGCAGCTTTCAGGGGAGCTCCTACAATGAGCAGTTCTTC
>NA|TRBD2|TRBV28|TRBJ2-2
CASSLGLAGVSGELFF
TGTGCCAGCAGTTTGGGGCTAGCGGGAGTATCCGGGGAGCTGTTTTTT
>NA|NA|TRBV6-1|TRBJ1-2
CASTLRTNYGYTF
TGTGCCAGCACCCTCAGGACTAACTATGGCTACACCTTC
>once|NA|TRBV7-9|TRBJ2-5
CASSYDRYQETQYF
TGTGCCAGCAGTTATGACAGGTACCAAGAGACCCAGTACTTC
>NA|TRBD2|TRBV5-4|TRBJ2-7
CASSPGLSGSYEQYF
TGTGCCAGCAGCCCGGGTCTCAGCGGGAGTTACGAGCAGTACTTC
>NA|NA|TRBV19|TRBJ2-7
CASSMGGYEQYF
TGTGCCAGTAGTATGGGGGGCTACGAGCAGTACTTC
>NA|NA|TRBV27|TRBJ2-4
CASSSAGAKNIQYF
TGTGCCAGCAGTTCCGCGGGAGCCAAAAACATTCAGTACTTC
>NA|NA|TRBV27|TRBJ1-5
CASSLSTNQPQHF
TGTGCCAGCAGTTTATCAACTAATCAGCCCCAGCATTTT
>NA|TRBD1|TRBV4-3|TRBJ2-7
CASSRGQGASYEQYF
TGCGCCAGCAGCCGAGGACAGGGGGCCTCCTACGAGCAGTACTTC
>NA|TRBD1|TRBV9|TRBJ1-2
CASSDPGQGNYGYTF
TGTGCCAGCAGCGACCCGGGACAGGGAAACTATGGCTACACCTTC
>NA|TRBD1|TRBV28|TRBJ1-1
CASRQGGNTEAFF
TGTGCCAGTCGACAGGGGGGGAACACTGAAGCTTTCTTT
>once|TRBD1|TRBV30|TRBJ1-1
CAWSVYTTGGAPSTEAFF
TGTGCCTGGAGCGTCTACACCACAGGGGGCGCTCCCAGCACTGAAGCTTTCTTT
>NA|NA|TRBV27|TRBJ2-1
CASSLGGGRRAEPFF
TGTGCCAGCAGTTTGGGGGGGGGCCGCCGGGCTGAGCCGTTCTTC
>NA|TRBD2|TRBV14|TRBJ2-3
CASSPLAGGTDTQYF
TGTGCCAGCAGCCCATTAGCGGGAGGCACAGATACGCAGTATTTT
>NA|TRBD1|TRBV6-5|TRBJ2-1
CASKQGYNEQFF
TGTGCCAGCAAACAGGGGTACAATGAGCAGTTCTTC
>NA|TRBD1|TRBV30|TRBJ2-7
CAWSVGQGKARYEQYF
TGTGCCTGGAGTGTAGGACAGGGTAAAGCCCGTTACGAGCAGTACTTC